This TCR beta chain is from a study of shared clonotypes between healthy human individuals. Study at large: The study used three CD4 naive, three CD4 memory, two CD8 naive and one CD8 memory plate per donor.

Profiling relied on immunoSEQ multiplex PCR, and the TCRdb table lists in-frame clones only, not all of them. The sample consists of about 1 million clones, about 75% of them appearing once. Overall study findings and caveats: Among non-shared clonotypes, generation probabilities were lower than among those shared by all four donors.

Donors were healthy HIV-negative adults without recent acute infections or vaccinations. A note on this clone: Its matching antigen is unknown.

The source is a man aged 18 to 29 in good health. Sequencing used memory CD4+ T cells sorted from blood. Noted subset: CD45RA-negative fraction.

CDR3 sequence reads: CASSQFKFNEQFF. The CDR3 DNA sequence: TGTGCCAGCAGCCAATTTAAGTTCAATGAGCAGTTCTTC. This rearrangement joins TRBV6-5 to TRBJ2-1, with D uncertain. In germline, CDR1 is MNHEY, CDR2 SVGAGI. Trimming left V 6 bases short and J 6 bases short, with 12 bases between. CDR3 length equals 13 residues.